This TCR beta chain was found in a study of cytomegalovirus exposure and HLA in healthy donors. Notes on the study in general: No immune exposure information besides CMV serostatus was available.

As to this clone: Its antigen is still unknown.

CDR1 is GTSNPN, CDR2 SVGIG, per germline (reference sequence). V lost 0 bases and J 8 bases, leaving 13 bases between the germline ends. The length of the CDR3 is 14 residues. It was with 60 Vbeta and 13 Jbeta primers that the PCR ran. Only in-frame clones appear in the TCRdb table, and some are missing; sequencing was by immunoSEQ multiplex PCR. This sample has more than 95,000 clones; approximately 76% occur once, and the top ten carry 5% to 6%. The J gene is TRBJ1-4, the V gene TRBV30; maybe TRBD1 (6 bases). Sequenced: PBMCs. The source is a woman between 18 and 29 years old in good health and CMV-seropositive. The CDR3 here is CAWSVRGANEKLFF. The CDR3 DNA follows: TGTGCCTGGAGTGTACGGGGGGCGAACGAAAAACTGTTTTTT.